Below, 22 T cell receptor beta chains from the same sample are listed, as sequenced in a study of blood T cells in healthy people across ages. Alongside a J-beta primer mix, a sample-barcoded 5' primer served in a second PCR lasting roughly 7 to 11 cycles. TCRdb re-analysed the 5' RACE reads in MiXCR, keeping a single row per CDR3 protein. The sample has around 580,000 distinct CDR3 sequences, less than 60% seen once. The sequenced sample was blood. These receptors all come from a man older than 75 in good health.

The gene calls are TRBV4-1 and TRBJ2-5; the match to TRBD1 covers 7 bases. The DNA end lines up better with TRBJ2-7; the J call may be wrong. This CDR3 spans 16 amino acids. Germline CDR1 MGHRA, CDR2 YSYEKL. CDR3 residues: CASSHMLRGRGYEQYF. The CDR3, as DNA: TGCGCCAGCAGCCACATGCTTAGGGGGCGCGGATACGAGCAGTACTTC.

For this clonotype: A much larger clone is a single base away; this may be a read error. J is TRBJ1-6 and V is TRBV6-6, with 8 bases matching TRBD1. The CDR3 is 13 residues long. Per the germline V gene, CDR1 is MNHNY and CDR2 is SVGAGI (reference sequence). CDR3 in DNA: TGTGCCAGCCGGACAGGGCAGCGTTCACCCCCCCACTTT. It codes for CASRTGQRSPPHF.

This chain connects TRBV7-9 to TRBJ2-1, with 13 nucleotides matching TRBD2. Germline V gene data show CDR1 as SEHNR and CDR2 as FQNEAQ (reference sequence). The CDR3 covers 15 residues. Germline trimming cut 1 base from V and 10 bases from J; bases unmatched to any gene: 4. As DNA, the CDR3 is TGTGCCAGCAGCTTAGTGGGACTAGCGGGACACGAGCAGTTCTTC. Protein: CASSLVGLAGHEQFF.

As to this clonotype: A much larger clone lies one base from this, so it may be a read error. The rearrangement joins TRBV5-5 to TRBJ2-1, with 9 bases that match TRBD2. Germline V CDR1 and CDR2: SGHKS, YYEKEE (reference sequence). There are 16 residues in the CDR3. The V and J ends lost 0 bases and 0 bases, in that order; junction bases with no gene match: 1. The CDR3 loop reads CASSLGLAASYNEQFF. The CDR3 DNA sequence: TGTGCCAGCAGCTTGGGACTAGCGGCCTCCTACAATGAGCAGTTCTTC.

V gene TRBV28 combines with J gene TRBJ1-2; D is unresolved. With 2 bases removed from V and 7 bases from J, the gap between germline ends came to 17 bases. CDR1 is MDHEN and CDR2 is SYDVKM in the germline V gene. CDR3 length: 15 residues. The CDR3 DNA follows: TGTGCCAGCAGTTTAGAACTTCCACGCCCCACTGGCTACACCTTC. It encodes CASSLELPRPTGYTF.

This clonotype appeared a single time. V gene TRBV7-2 combines with J gene TRBJ1-2; possibly TRBD1 for D (5 bases). The CDR3 runs 14 residues. Germline V lookup: CDR1 SGHTA, CDR2 FQGNSA. V was cut by 6 bases and J by 6 bases, with 17 bases left in between. The CDR3 nucleotides are TGTGCCAGCAGTAGACAGAACTCAAACCATGGCTACACCTTC. Its translation is CASSRQNSNHGYTF.

This clonotype has only a few counts. The DNA for the CDR3 is TGTGCCAGCAGTTTTCAGACTTTTTACGAGCAGTACTTC. Protein sequence: CASSFQTFYEQYF. This chain connects TRBV28 to TRBJ2-7; D is unresolved. From germline, CDR1 is MDHEN and CDR2 SYDVKM. The CDR3 has 13 amino acids. V gave up 3 bases and J gave up 4 bases, with 10 bases separating them.

This clonotype was picked up a small number of times. This chain's CDR3 is CASSAPSGRAVGTDTQYF. The DNA of the CDR3 is TGTGCCAGCAGTGCCCCTAGCGGGAGGGCCGTAGGCACAGATACGCAGTATTTT. The rearrangement uses TRBV27 and TRBJ2-3; 12 bases map to TRBD2. With 5 bases clipped from V and 1 base from J, the junction kept 10 bases outside the gene matches. This CDR3 spans 18 amino acids. Germline V gene lookup returns CDR1 MNHEY and CDR2 SMNVEV (reference sequence).

The rearrangement joins TRBV20-1 to TRBJ2-5; D is ambiguous. Germline CDR1 reads DFQATT; CDR2 reads SNEGSKA (reference sequence). Trimming stripped 1 base from V and 1 base from J, with 10 bases between. The CDR3 sequence is 14 residues long. The CDR3: CSARVSNAQETQYF. DNA of the CDR3: TGCAGTGCTAGAGTTTCCAACGCCCAAGAGACCCAGTACTTC.

The chain carries TRBV11-2 and TRBJ2-5; D is undetermined. The germline V gene has CDR1 SGHAT and CDR2 FQNNGV. Trimming took off 2 bases at V and 3 bases at J, with 13 bases between the two ends. This CDR3 comprises 15 residues. In nucleotides, the CDR3 is TGTGCCAGCAGCTTAAACTCGCTGGGGAAAGAGACCCAGTACTTC. Translating gives CASSLNSLGKETQYF.

This rearrangement joins TRBV4-3 to TRBJ2-3; 11 nucleotides align to TRBD1. Germline V gene lookup returns CDR1 LGHNA and CDR2 YSLEER. This CDR3 contains 19 residues. V gave up 0 bases and J gave up 0 bases; unmatched junction bases: 8. DNA of the CDR3: TGCGCCAGCAGCCAAGATCTGGACAGGGGGCGATACAGCACAGATACGCAGTATTTT. Translated, it gives CASSQDLDRGRYSTDTQYF.

The gene calls are TRBV6-2 or TRBV6-3 and TRBJ2-2, with 9 bases that match TRBD1. V trimming: 7 bases; J trimming: 2 bases; junction bases outside the gene matches: 8. The CDR3 has 16 amino acids. Germline assignment: CDR1 MNHEY and CDR2 SVGEGT. This chain's CDR3 is CASIRQGVVNTGELFF. CDR3 sequence (DNA): TGTGCCAGCATCCGACAGGGGGTAGTCAACACCGGGGAGCTGTTTTTT.

This clonotype showed up just once. Since a much larger clone is just one base distant, this may be a read error. The chain has TRBV2 and TRBJ2-6; TRBD1 matches 7 bases. Per the germline V gene, CDR1 is SNHLY and CDR2 is FYNNEI. The CDR3 is 16 residues long. CDR3 sequence (DNA): TGTGCCAGCAGGCAGGGGGTATCCTCTGGGGCCAGCGTCCTGACTTTC. Residues: CASRQGVSSGASVLTF.

This clonotype has more than one count but fewer than ten. This chain uses TRBV9 with TRBJ2-7; the match to TRBD1 covers 9 bases. Germline V lookup: CDR1 SGDLS, CDR2 YYNGEE. CDR3 size: 15 residues. Unmatched junction bases numbered 12, after V lost 4 bases and J lost 7 bases. CDR3 bases: TGTGCCAGCAGCCCCCGGGACAGGGAATTTGGGGAGCAGTACTTC. It translates to CASSPRDREFGEQYF.

This clonotype was seen many times. The chain employs TRBV6-6 and TRBJ2-5; TRBD2 matches at 15 bases. Trimming at V came to 6 bases and at J to 2 bases, leaving 1 base not matched to a gene. Looked up from germline, CDR1 is MNHNY and CDR2 is SVGAGI (reference sequence). The CDR3 is 15 amino acids. In DNA form, the CDR3 reads TGTGCCAGCAGAGGACTAGCGGGAGGGCAAGAGACCCAGTACTTC. The encoded protein is CASRGLAGGQETQYF.

This clonotype was detected only a few times. The chain's CDR3 is CSVEWAGTDTQYF. CDR3 sequence (DNA): TGCAGCGTTGAGTGGGCCGGCACAGATACGCAGTATTTT. The J gene is TRBJ2-3, the V gene TRBV29-1, with D uncertain. V shed 3 bases and J shed 1 base, with 8 bases lying between them. Germline values: CDR1 SQVTM, CDR2 ANQGSEA. The CDR3 covers 13 residues.

This clonotype showed up just a few times. The chain carries TRBV11-2 and TRBJ2-3; perhaps TRBD1 as D (6 bases). Between the trimmed V and J ends, which lost 6 bases and 3 bases, there was a span of 34 bases. Germline V gene lookup returns CDR1 SGHAT and CDR2 FQNNGV. This CDR3 region has 21 residues. CDR3 sequence: CASSRQTGFGHSPQGTDTQYF. The CDR3 nucleotides are TGTGCCAGCAGTCGACAAACAGGGTTTGGGCACTCTCCACAAGGGACAGATACGCAGTATTTT.

The sample holds many counts of this clonotype. The gene calls are TRBV6-6 and TRBJ2-1; tentative D call: TRBD2 (6 bases). The V gene lost 5 bases and the J gene lost 5 bases, with 10 bases spanning the gap. Germline V gene sequence: CDR1 MNHNY, CDR2 SVGAGI (reference sequence). The CDR3 has 13 amino acids. CDR3 sequence reads: CASSARTNNEQFF. For the CDR3, the DNA is TGTGCCAGCAGTGCCCGGACTAACAATGAGCAGTTCTTC.

This chain uses TRBV7-9 with TRBJ1-4, with D unresolved. The CDR3 is made up of 13 amino acids. V was clipped by 5 bases and J by 3 bases, with 7 bases between them. Germline-derived CDR1 and CDR2 are SEHNR and FQNEAQ (reference sequence). CDR3 loop: CASSAYANEKLFF. CDR3 bases: TGTGCCAGCAGCGCGTACGCTAATGAAAAACTGTTTTTT.

The chain links TRBV29-1 to TRBJ2-1; perhaps D is TRBD1 or TRBD2 (5 bases each). The closer fit of TRBJ2-7 to the DNA end suggests the J call may be wrong. The CDR3 loop spans 16 amino acids. Germline V gene sequence: CDR1 SQVTM, CDR2 ANQGSEA. CDR3 bases: TGCAGCGTTGAACCCGGGGTTGGGGCCTCCTACAATGAGCAGTACTTC. It encodes CSVEPGVGASYNEQYF.

V usage is TRBV6-1 and J usage is TRBJ2-5; 9 bases agree with TRBD1. The J call may be faulty, since TRBJ2-7 better matches the DNA end. The CDR3 runs 13 residues. Germline V gene lookup returns CDR1 MNHNS and CDR2 SASEGT. The CDR3, as DNA: TGTGCCAGCAGTGTGGACAGGGGTTACGAGCAGTACTTC. Its protein product is CASSVDRGYEQYF.

V and J are TRBV7-2 and TRBJ2-7, with 7 positions matching TRBD1. Germline trimming cut 3 bases from V and 8 bases from J; bases unmatched to any gene: 10. The CDR3 contains 14 residues. CDR1 is SGHTA and CDR2 is FQGNSA in the germline V gene. The CDR3 loop reads CASSLTGTVPKQYF. As DNA, the CDR3 is TGTGCCAGCAGCTTGACCGGGACAGTACCTAAGCAGTACTTC.